The entry below gives a single T cell receptor beta chain sequence along with its context. This receptor's antigen is unknown. The sample holds no much larger clone one base away, and base qualities are not on file. The collaborating institutions used their own protocols to collect whole blood in K2EDTA tubes. For TCRbeta analysis, collaborators shipped samples in one of three forms: frozen whole blood, isolated PBMCs, or DNA extracted from either of those sample types. TCRbeta CDR3 regions were amplified from genomic DNA by means of the immunoSEQ Assay, a bias-controlled multiplex PCR. Per the authors' processing: Nucleated cell counts per sample were estimated from amplification of reference gene primers within the assay. Sequence reads were collapsed and filtered to measure the absolute abundance of every unique TCRbeta CDR3 rearrangement. For each sample, productive Simpson clonality was calculated as the square root of Simpson's diversity index across productive rearrangements. Sourced from immuneACCESS, this table was stored by TCRdb with only in-frame sequences that have V and J called. A share of the clones is absent; for the studies checked, an unresolved V gene accounts for under half, and the remainder has no known explanation. V and J calls and clone size are as listed in that table; D and trimming were resolved from the DNA. This sample is represented by about 180,000 clones; around 87% of them were singletons. The leading ten clones occupy roughly 2.5% of the sample.

The data derive from a study of blood T cell repertoires in COVID-19 (dated by TCRdb to about 2020). As for the study more broadly: The collaborator samples originated in the United States, Italy and Spain and spanned the acute and convalescent phases of COVID-19. Nearly every sample came with metadata listing a de-identified subject ID, COVID-19 status, age in years and sex. Where available, HLA class I and class II types were obtained from metadata supplied by the sample provider rather than from assay-based typing. Samples were obtained from the ongoing ImmuneRACE study (first 160 participants) and from 1,254 subjects provided by 6 global collaborators. The repertoires were released in a freely available public database meant as a resource for research on the immune response to SARS-CoV-2. The material from the prospective study consisted of cDNA or gDNA derived from T cells, B-cell-depleted T cells, or PBMCs. The dataset comprised deeply sampled blood TCRbeta repertoires from subjects exposed to, actively infected with, or recovered from COVID-19.

Deletion took 5 bases off V and 0 bases off J, with a span of 12 bases between the germline ends. CDR1 LNHDA and CDR2 SQIVND are derived from the germline V gene (reference sequence). CDR3 length: 15 amino acids, cysteine to phenylalanine. Only the CDR3 DNA stays, 45 bases, in frame from base 1. Points the paper makes about the study in general: The amount of clinical and demographic metadata varied by source and participant and was provided uncurated.

In this chain, TRBV19 is recombined with TRBJ2-3; D gene: possibly TRBD1, on 6 matching bases. The material sequenced was peripheral blood. The sequence derives from a man aged 35 to 55 with active or convalescent COVID-19. The CDR3 protein sequence reads: CASSQGPASTDTQYF. The DNA sequence reads TGTGCCAGTAGTCAGGGGCCGGCGAGCACAGATACGCAGTATTTT.